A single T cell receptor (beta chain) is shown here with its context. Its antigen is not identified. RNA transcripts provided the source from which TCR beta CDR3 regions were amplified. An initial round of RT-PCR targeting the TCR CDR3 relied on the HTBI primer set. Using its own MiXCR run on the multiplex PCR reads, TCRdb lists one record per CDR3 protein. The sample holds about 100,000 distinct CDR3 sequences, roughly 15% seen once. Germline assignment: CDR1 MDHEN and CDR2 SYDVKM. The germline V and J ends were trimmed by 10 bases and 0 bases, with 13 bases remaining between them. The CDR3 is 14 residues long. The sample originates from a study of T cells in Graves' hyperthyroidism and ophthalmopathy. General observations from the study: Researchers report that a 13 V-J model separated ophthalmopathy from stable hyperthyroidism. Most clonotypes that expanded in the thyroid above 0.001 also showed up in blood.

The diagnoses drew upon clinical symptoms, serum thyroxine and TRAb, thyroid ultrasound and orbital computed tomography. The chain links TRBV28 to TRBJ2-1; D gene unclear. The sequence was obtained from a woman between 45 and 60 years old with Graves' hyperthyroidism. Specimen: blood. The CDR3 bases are TGTGCCACTGAGCCCACCAGCTCCTACAATGAGCAGTTCTTC. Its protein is CATEPTSSYNEQFF.